This record concerns one T cell receptor beta chain sequence. What antigen it recognizes has not been identified. No base quality values were provided; no much bigger clone lies one nucleotide off. Whole blood was collected in K2EDTA tubes by collaborating institutions according to the institutions' own protocols. For TCRbeta analysis, collaborators shipped samples as frozen whole blood, isolated PBMCs, or DNA extracted from either of those sample types. The source of the sample is a study of blood T cell repertoires in COVID-19 (dated by TCRdb to about 2020). The study in broad terms: The collaborator samples originated in the United States, Italy and Spain and spanned the acute and convalescent phases of COVID-19. Subjects who had been exposed to COVID-19, were actively infected with it, or had recovered from it provided the deeply sampled blood TCRbeta repertoires that made up the dataset. Samples came from the ongoing ImmuneRACE study (first 160 participants) plus 1,254 subjects from 6 global collaborators. A de-identified subject ID, COVID-19 status, age in years and sex were almost always included in the sample metadata. HLA class I and class II types, where available, came from metadata supplied by the sample provider rather than from assay-based typing. The repertoires were made available in a free public database intended to serve as a resource for research on the immune response to SARS-CoV-2. The prospective study material was composed of cDNA or gDNA derived from T cells, B-cell-depleted T cells, or PBMCs. Results the study describes overall, beyond this receptor: How much clinical and demographic metadata was included differed by source and by participant, and the metadata was provided uncurated.

The CDR3 sequence holds 17 residues, the cysteine and phenylalanine included. Of the read, only the CDR3 DNA is kept; its 51 bases are in frame from base 1. At the junction V is shortened by 5 bases and J by 4 bases; bases outside the gene matches: 8. As encoded in the germline V gene, CDR1 is SGHTA while CDR2 is FQGNSA. TCRbeta CDR3 regions were amplified from genomic DNA using the immunoSEQ Assay, a bias-controlled multiplex PCR. As for how the authors treated the data: Within the assay, amplification of reference gene primers was used to estimate how many nucleated cells each sample contained. To quantify the absolute abundance of each unique TCRbeta CDR3 rearrangement, sequence reads were collapsed and filtered. Productive Simpson clonality was computed per sample as the square root of Simpson's diversity index over productive rearrangements. TCRdb holds this immuneACCESS table with in-frame rearrangements only. Some clones are missing; in checked studies, unresolved V genes explain under half, and the rest has no known cause. The D gene and trimming were derived from the DNA, and the V and J assignments and clone size from that table. For this sample the table gives roughly 34,000 clones, of which over 70% were detected only once. Jointly, the top ten make up around 29% of the sample.

The chain was built from TRBV7-2 and TRBJ2-2; TRBD2 aligns with 12 central bases. The clonotype originates from a man at least 80 years old with acute or convalescent COVID-19. The source material was peripheral blood. The encoded CDR3 is CASSHRLAGASTGELFF. The bases read TGTGCCAGCAGCCACCGACTAGCGGGGGCCTCCACCGGGGAGCTGTTTTTT.